This T cell receptor (beta chain) stems from a study of blood T cell repertoires in COVID-19. Study-level background: Some COVID-19 samples were acute and others convalescent; all came from the United States, Italy and Spain. Sample material is recorded as cDNA or gDNA derived from T cells, B-cell-depleted T cells, or PBMCs.

The authors' processing: Researchers report that nucleated cell counts were estimated from reference gene primer amplification. Generated by immunoSEQ multiplex PCR, the TCRdb table keeps only in-frame clones and is missing some. V and J calls and clone size follow that table, whereas D and trimming were derived from the DNA. This table has about 330,000 clones, about 86% appearing once. CDR1 is SGHNT and CDR2 is YENEEA in the germline V gene. This CDR3 has 15 amino acids. V dropped 3 bases and J dropped 1; count of bases not matched to a gene: 2. The receptor comes from a woman in her forties or fifties with acute or convalescent COVID-19. Sequencing was performed on peripheral blood. The chain joins TRBV11-3 to TRBJ2-3; TRBD2 matches 9 bases. The CDR3 loop reads CASSLEREGTDTQYF. The CDR3 coding sequence is TGTGCCAGCAGCTTGGAGCGGGAGGGCACAGATACGCAGTATTTT. The full variable domain, completed using reference TRBV11-3 and TRBJ2-3, is EAGVVQSPRYKIIEKKQPVAFWCNPISGHNTLYWYLQNLGQGPELLIRYENEEAVDDSQLPKDRFSAERLKGVDSTLKIQPAELGDSAVYLCASSLEREGTDTQYFGPGTRLTVL.